Below are 21 T cell receptor beta chains sequenced from a single sample in a study of blood T cell repertoires in COVID-19. TCRdb's copy holds only in-frame clones and misses some; the assay was immunoSEQ multiplex PCR. This table holds around 300,000 clones, 87% found once. Sequencing input: peripheral blood. These receptors all stem from a man aged 50 to 59 with active or convalescent COVID-19.

This chain links TRBV3-1 (or the pseudogene TRBV3-2) with TRBJ2-5; TRBD2 matches 15 bases. The CDR3 has 19 amino acids. V lost 3 bases and J lost 6; bases outside the gene matches: 14. Germline CDR1 and CDR2: LGHDT and YNNKEL (reference sequence). The CDR3 nucleotides are TGTGCCAGCAGCCACGTTCCGGGACTAGCGGGAGGTTTAGGAAAGACCCAGTACTTC. Amino acid sequence: CASSHVPGLAGGLGKTQYF.

This clone occurred once. The CDR3 region has the DNA TGTGCCAGCAGTTTACTTCAGGGCGGAAACTATGGCTACACCTTC. Its protein product is CASSLLQGGNYGYTF. The chain combines TRBV27 with TRBJ1-2, with D possibly being TRBD1 (5 bases). The CDR3 is 15 residues long. Germline loops: CDR1 MNHEY, CDR2 SMNVEV (reference sequence). Deletions cut 2 bases from V and 2 bases from J, with 12 bases between.

The chain couples TRBV28 to TRBJ2-7, with 14 nucleotides matching TRBD2. This CDR3 spans 17 amino acids. Germline CDR1 and CDR2: MDHEN and SYDVKM. With 5 bases clipped from V and 2 bases from J, the junction kept 8 bases outside the gene matches. The CDR3, as DNA: TGTGCCAGCAGTCCGGGACTAGCGGGGGTTTTAACCTACGAGCAGTACTTC. Protein: CASSPGLAGVLTYEQYF.

This chain uses TRBV6-6 with TRBJ2-5, with 7 bases lining up with TRBD1. Germline CDR1 reads MNHNY; CDR2 reads SVGAGI (reference sequence). The V and J ends lost 5 bases and 4 bases, in that order; junction bases with no gene match: 4. This CDR3 has 13 residues. CDR3 protein: CASSLNRGETQYF. The DNA for the CDR3 is TGTGCCAGCAGTCTCAACAGGGGAGAGACCCAGTACTTC.

A note on this clone: In the same sample, other DNA sequences code for this CDR3. The V call is TRBV2, the J call TRBJ2-1; TRBD1 is a possible D gene (6 bases). CDR3 length equals 15 residues. The germline V gene encodes CDR1 SNHLY and CDR2 FYNNEI. V lost 3 bases and J lost 4, with 13 bases in between. The CDR3 loop reads CASSEETGTYNEQFF. As DNA, the CDR3 is TGTGCCAGCAGTGAGGAAACCGGGACATACAATGAGCAGTTCTTC.

The chain employs TRBV30 and TRBJ2-1; D might be TRBD1 (6 bases). The CDR3 spans 13 residues. V lost 0 bases, J lost 9 bases, and 12 bases lay in between. Germline-derived CDR1 and CDR2 are GTSNPN and SVGIG (reference sequence). This CDR3 is CAWSVRGMSEQFF. Here the CDR3 DNA reads TGTGCCTGGAGTGTAAGGGGGATGAGTGAGCAGTTCTTC.

The V call is TRBV5-1, the J call TRBJ1-2, with D possibly matching TRBD1 (6 bases). V lost 0 bases to trimming and J lost 4 bases, with 16 bases between them. The germline gives CDR1 SGHRS, CDR2 YFSETQ. This CDR3 has 16 residues. The CDR3 sequence: CASSLGGFRGGYGYTF. The DNA for the CDR3 is TGCGCCAGCAGCTTGGGAGGTTTCAGGGGCGGCTATGGCTACACCTTC.

The genes are TRBV7-9 and TRBJ1-5, with unresolved D. This CDR3 comprises 13 residues. Between the trimmed V and J ends, which lost 5 bases and 0 bases, there was a span of 5 bases. Germline V gene sequence: CDR1 SEHNR, CDR2 FQNEAQ (reference sequence). CDR3 in DNA: TGTGCCAGCAGCGGGAGTAGCAATCAGCCCCAGCATTTT. Its protein is CASSGSSNQPQHF.

This chain uses TRBV5-1 with TRBJ2-7, with TRBD2 identical over 10 bases. Germline CDR1 reads SGHRS; CDR2 reads YFSETQ. There are 15 residues in the CDR3. Unmatched junction bases numbered 6, after V lost 0 bases and J lost 6 bases. The CDR3 DNA reads as TGCGCCAGCAGCTTGGCTGGAGCGGGAGGGATCGAGCAGTACTTC. Translation: CASSLAGAGGIEQYF.

This clone appeared a few times. The chain employs TRBV6-1 and TRBJ1-2; possible D gene TRBD1, 6 bases. The CDR3 runs to 13 residues. Trimming removed 3 bases at V and 4 bases at J, with 9 bases between. Germline loops: CDR1 MNHNS, CDR2 SASEGT. The CDR3 DNA is TGTGCCAGCAGTGAGGGGGGGGCCTATGGCTACACCTTC. This gives the protein CASSEGGAYGYTF.

This sequence joins TRBV30 and TRBJ2-3; TRBD2 matches 8 bases. Germline V gene lookup returns CDR1 GTSNPN and CDR2 SVGIG (reference sequence). Trimming took 3 bases from V and 2 from J; bases not matched to a gene: 10. The CDR3 has 16 amino acids. CDR3 in amino acids: CAWSPGGGGPTDTQYF. The CDR3 DNA follows: TGTGCCTGGAGCCCCGGGGGCGGGGGGCCCACAGATACGCAGTATTTT.

The chain recombines TRBV6-5 with TRBJ1-2; D perhaps matches TRBD1 (5 bases). The V end was cut by 5 bases, the J end by 2 bases, with 12 bases between. This CDR3 region has 14 residues. The germline CDR1 and CDR2 sequences are MNHEY and SVGAGI. The chain's CDR3 is CASSQWGENYGYTF. CDR3 bases: TGTGCCAGCAGTCAGTGGGGGGAGAACTATGGCTACACCTTC.

The V gene is TRBV5-4, the J gene TRBJ1-3, with 8 bases matching TRBD1. The germline V gene encodes CDR1 SGHNT and CDR2 YYREEE (reference sequence). V shed 0 bases, J shed 7 bases, and the junction held 6 bases outside the gene matches. CDR3 size: 15 residues. The chain's CDR3 is CASSLGQGNENTIYF. CDR3 in DNA: TGTGCCAGCAGCTTGGGACAGGGGAATGAGAACACCATATATTTT. Full variable domain (missing parts from reference TRBV5-4 and TRBJ1-3): ETGVTQSPTHLIKTRGQQVTLRCSSQSGHNTVSWYQQALGQGPQFIFQYYREEENGRGNFPPRFSGLQFPNYSSELNVNALELDDSALYLCASSLGQGNENTIYFGEGSWLTVV.

This clone was found a few times. The chain joins TRBV28 to TRBJ2-2; TRBD2 agrees at 13 bases. Germline trimming cut 6 bases from V and 4 bases from J; bases unmatched to any gene: 14. Germline assignment: CDR1 MDHEN and CDR2 SYDVKM. The CDR3 extends over 19 amino acids. The CDR3 sequence: CASSPKLGLAGAVTGELFF. In DNA form, the CDR3 reads TGTGCCAGCAGCCCTAAACTCGGACTAGCGGGAGCAGTCACCGGGGAGCTGTTTTTT.

The chain combines TRBV5-8 with TRBJ2-6; the D is unclear. Trimming left V 3 bases short and J 4 bases short, with 8 bases between. There are 14 residues in the CDR3. The V gene's germline CDR1 is SGHTS and CDR2 YDEGEE. The CDR3 region has the DNA TGTGCCAGCAGCTCCCCCAGGGGGGCCAACGTCCTGACTTTC. Its translation: CASSSPRGANVLTF.

J is TRBJ2-7 and V is TRBV3-1 (or the pseudogene TRBV3-2); TRBD1 agrees at 9 bases. The CDR3 has 15 residues. The junction had 9 bases not matched to a gene; V was cut back by 4 bases and J by 5 bases. Germline V gene data show CDR1 as LGHDT and CDR2 as YNNKEL (reference sequence). The CDR3 region is CASSRGTGSIDEQYF. As DNA, the CDR3 is TGTGCCAGCAGCCGAGGGACAGGGAGTATCGACGAGCAGTACTTC.

The rearrangement joins TRBV7-2 to TRBJ2-7; D gene uncertain. The CDR3 contains 13 residues. Germline values: CDR1 SGHTA, CDR2 FQGNSA. Trimming took off 1 base at V and 1 base at J, with 5 bases between the two ends. The CDR3 spells CASSLDRSYEQYF. In DNA form, the CDR3 reads TGTGCCAGCAGCTTAGACAGATCCTACGAGCAGTACTTC.

The J gene is TRBJ1-1, the V gene TRBV29-1, with 7 bases identical to TRBD1. Germline loops: CDR1 SQVTM, CDR2 ANQGSEA. The CDR3 is 12 residues long. V lost 6 bases and J lost 4; bases outside the gene matches: 5. CDR3 in amino acids: CSVKGAGTEAFF. The CDR3 nucleotides read TGCAGCGTGAAGGGGGCAGGCACTGAAGCTTTCTTT. The full variable domain, completed using reference TRBV29-1 and TRBJ1-1, is SAVISQKPSRDICQRGTSLTIQCQVDSQVTMMFWYRQQPGQSLTLIATANQGSEATYESGFVIDKFPISRPNLTFSTLTVSNMSPEDSSIYLCSVKGAGTEAFFGQGTRLTVV.

The chain recombines TRBV5-6 with TRBJ1-5, with D perhaps matching TRBD1 (6 bases). The germline gives CDR1 SGHDT, CDR2 YYEEEE. This CDR3 comprises 16 residues. V lost 5 bases and J 7 bases, leaving 22 bases between the germline ends. The CDR3 reads CASRSCRGSAVQPQHF. CDR3 sequence (DNA): TGTGCCAGCAGATCTTGCAGGGGTTCGGCAGTCCAGCCCCAGCATTTT.

The CDR3 sequence: CASSSGGRWTEQFF. The DNA of the CDR3 is TGTGCCAGTAGTTCCGGGGGGCGTTGGACCGAGCAGTTCTTC. This rearrangement joins TRBV19 to TRBJ2-1, with D tentatively TRBD2 (7 bases). Between the trimmed V and J ends, which lost 5 bases and 10 bases, there was a span of 18 bases. CDR1 is LNHDA, CDR2 SQIVND, per germline (reference sequence). This CDR3 comprises 14 residues.

This clone was detected once. J is TRBJ1-1 and V is TRBV6-5; a possible D gene is TRBD1 (5 bases). Germline V gives CDR1 MNHEY, CDR2 SVGAGI. Trimming shortened V by 2 bases and J by 1 base, and 11 bases separated the two germline ends. This CDR3 comprises 15 residues. The CDR3 DNA reads as TGTGCCAGCAGTTACCTCGGGGGGAGGAACACTGAAGCTTTCTTT. Protein sequence: CASSYLGGRNTEAFF.